This TCR beta chain is from a study of blood T cell repertoires in COVID-19. Study information: Both acute and convalescent COVID-19 samples were obtained from the United States, Italy and Spain. Sample material is recorded as cDNA or gDNA derived from T cells, B-cell-depleted T cells, or PBMCs.

Method: immunoSEQ multiplex PCR; TCRdb's copy keeps in-frame clones and lacks some. The data show approximately 300,000 clones, around 86% seen once. V was pared by 4 bases and J by 5 bases, with 7 bases of the junction left unmatched. The CDR3 runs to 14 residues. Specimen: peripheral blood. The TCR comes from a woman in her forties or fifties with acute or convalescent COVID-19. The chain recombines TRBV23-1 with TRBJ2-7; 8 positions agree with TRBD1. TRBV23-1 is flagged as an ORF with uncertain function. The chain's CDR3 is CASSPQDRAHEQYF. CDR3 sequence (DNA): TGCGCCAGCAGTCCCCAGGACAGGGCCCACGAGCAGTACTTC.